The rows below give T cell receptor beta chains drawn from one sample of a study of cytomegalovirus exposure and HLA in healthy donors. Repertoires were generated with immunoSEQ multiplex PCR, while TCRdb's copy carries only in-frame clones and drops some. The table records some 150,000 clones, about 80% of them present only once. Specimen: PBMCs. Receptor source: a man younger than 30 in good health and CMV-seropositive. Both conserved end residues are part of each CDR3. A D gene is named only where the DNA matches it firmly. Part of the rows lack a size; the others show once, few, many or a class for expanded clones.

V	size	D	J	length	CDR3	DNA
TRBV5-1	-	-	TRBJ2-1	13	CASSLGQANEQFF	TGCGCCAGCAGCTTGGGACAGGCCAATGAGCAGTTCTTC
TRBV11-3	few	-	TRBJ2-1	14	CASSEGRAVNEQFF	TGTGCCAGCAGTGAAGGGCGGGCGGTCAATGAGCAGTTCTTC
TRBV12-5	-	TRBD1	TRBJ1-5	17	CASGLMASRGHGQPQHF	TGTGCTAGTGGTTTAATGGCGTCAAGGGGGCATGGACAGCCCCAGCATTTT
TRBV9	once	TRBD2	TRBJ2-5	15	CASSVDSGGGGTQYF	TGTGCCAGCAGCGTAGACAGCGGGGGCGGCGGGACCCAGTACTTC
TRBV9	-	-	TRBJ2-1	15	CASSAYGGDYNEQFF	TGTGCCAGCAGTGCCTATGGCGGGGACTACAATGAGCAGTTCTTC
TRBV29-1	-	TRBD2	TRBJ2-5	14	CSAKTSGAAETQYF	TGCAGCGCCAAGACTAGCGGGGCTGCGGAGACCCAGTACTTC
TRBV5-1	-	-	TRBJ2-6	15	CASSLSDSGANVLTF	TGCGCCAGCAGCTTGTCAGACTCTGGGGCCAACGTCCTGACTTTC
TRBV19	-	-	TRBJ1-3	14	CASSISTAANTIYF	TGTGCCAGTAGTATATCGACAGCTGCAAACACCATATATTTT
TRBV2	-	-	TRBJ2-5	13	CASVAREQETQYF	TGTGCCAGCGTCGCGAGGGAGCAAGAGACCCAGTACTTC
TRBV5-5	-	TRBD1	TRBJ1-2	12	CASRGGHYGYTF	TGTGCCAGCAGAGGGGGCCACTATGGCTACACCTTC
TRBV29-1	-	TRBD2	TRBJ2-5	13	CSVETSGPGTQYF	TGCAGCGTTGAGACTAGCGGGCCCGGAACCCAGTACTTC
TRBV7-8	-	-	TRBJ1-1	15	CASSLANRDGPEAFF	TGTGCCAGCAGCTTAGCGAACAGGGATGGCCCTGAAGCTTTCTTT
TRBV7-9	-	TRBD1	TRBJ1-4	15	CASSLEGQPNEKLFF	TGTGCCAGCAGCTTAGAGGGACAGCCAAATGAAAAACTGTTTTTT
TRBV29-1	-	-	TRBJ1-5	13	CSVGGFENQPQHF	TGCAGCGTTGGAGGGTTTGAGAATCAGCCCCAGCATTTT
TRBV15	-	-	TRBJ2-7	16	CATSRDRGRAVGEQYF	TGTGCCACCAGCAGAGATAGGGGGAGGGCCGTTGGCGAGCAGTACTTC
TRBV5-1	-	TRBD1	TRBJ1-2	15	CASSLSPDRNYGYTF	TGCGCCAGCAGCTTAAGCCCGGACAGGAACTATGGCTACACCTTC
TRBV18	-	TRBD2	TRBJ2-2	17	CASSPVPSGRRTGELFF	TGTGCCAGCTCACCTGTCCCTAGCGGGAGGCGTACCGGGGAGCTGTTTTTT
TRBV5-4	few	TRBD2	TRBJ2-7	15	CASSSGTIPNYEQYF	TGTGCCAGCAGCTCGGGGACTATACCTAATTACGAGCAGTACTTC
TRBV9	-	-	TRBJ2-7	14	CASSGQGLVDEQYF	TGTGCCAGCAGCGGGCAGGGGTTGGTCGACGAGCAGTACTTC
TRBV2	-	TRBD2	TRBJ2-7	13	CASSERGRGEQYF	TGTGCCAGCAGTGAACGTGGGAGGGGCGAGCAGTACTTC
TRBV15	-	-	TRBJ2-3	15	CATSIEVSATDTQYF	TGTGCCACCAGCATTGAGGTCAGCGCCACAGATACGCAGTATTTT
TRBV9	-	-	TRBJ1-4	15	CASSPLGGSNEKLFF	TGTGCCAGCAGCCCATTAGGAGGGAGTAATGAAAAACTGTTTTTT
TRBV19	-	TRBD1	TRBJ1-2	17	CASTSVAAGTVLYGYTF	TGTGCCAGTACCTCCGTGGCCGCCGGGACAGTCCTCTATGGCTACACCTTC
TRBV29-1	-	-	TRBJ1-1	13	CSVEQGPQTEAFF	TGCAGCGTTGAACAGGGTCCGCAGACTGAAGCTTTCTTT
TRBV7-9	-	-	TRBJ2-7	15	CATQHERGHSYEQYF	TGTGCCACTCAGCATGAGCGCGGGCATTCCTACGAGCAGTACTTC
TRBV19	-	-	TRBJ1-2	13	CASSIRSNYGYTF	TGTGCCAGTAGTATTCGTTCGAACTATGGCTACACCTTC
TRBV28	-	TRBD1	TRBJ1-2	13	CASSYRGLEGYTF	TGTGCCAGCAGCTACAGGGGGTTAGAGGGCTACACCTTC
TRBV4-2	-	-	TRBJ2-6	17	CASSQDMSSPGANVLTF	TGTGCCAGCAGCCAAGATATGTCTTCCCCGGGGGCCAACGTCCTGACTTTC
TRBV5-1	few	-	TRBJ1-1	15	CASTLQGIMNTEAFF	TGCGCCAGCACCCTACAGGGTATCATGAACACTGAAGCTTTCTTT
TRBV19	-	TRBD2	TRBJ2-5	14	CASSLSGTKETQYF	TGTGCCAGTAGTTTGAGCGGGACGAAAGAGACCCAGTACTTC
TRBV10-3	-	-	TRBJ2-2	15	CAIRPGQGNTGELFF	TGTGCCATCAGACCGGGACAAGGGAACACCGGGGAGCTGTTTTTT
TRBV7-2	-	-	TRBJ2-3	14	CASKRSPGTDTQYF	TGTGCCTCAAAGCGGAGCCCCGGCACAGATACGCAGTATTTT
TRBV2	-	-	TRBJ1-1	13	CASSDREYTEAFF	TGTGCCAGCAGTGACAGGGAATACACTGAAGCTTTCTTT
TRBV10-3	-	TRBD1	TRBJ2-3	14	CAIRTGSAADTQYF	TGTGCCATCAGGACAGGGAGCGCAGCAGATACGCAGTATTTT
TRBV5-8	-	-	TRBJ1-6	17	CASSFSFGSAYNSPLHF	TGTGCCAGCAGCTTTTCTTTCGGGAGCGCCTATAATTCACCCCTCCACTTT
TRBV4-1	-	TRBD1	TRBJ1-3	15	CASSPEGTARNTIYF	TGCGCCAGCAGCCCAGAAGGGACAGCGAGAAACACCATATATTTT